This TCR beta chain came from a study of blood T cells in healthy people across ages. Whole-study results and caveats: The donors' CMV status was not determined, possibly confounding changes in expanded clonotypes.

With a J-beta primer mix and a sample-barcoded 5' primer, a second PCR ran about 7 to 11 cycles. TCRdb reanalysed the 5' RACE reads using MiXCR and keeps one entry per CDR3 protein. The table lists roughly 790,000 distinct CDR3 sequences, 35% to 45% of them singletons. This clonotype was observed a few times. The target antigen is unknown. The donors, aged roughly 6 to 90, were healthy Caucasians from Russia. The CDR3 extends over 17 amino acids. The germline V and J ends were trimmed by 6 bases and 2 bases, with 17 bases remaining between them. Germline lookup yields CDR1 SNHLY and CDR2 FYNNEI. This chain connects TRBV2 to TRBJ2-6, with D possibly matching TRBD1 (5 bases). The sample taken for sequencing was blood. The clonotype originates from an older woman in good health. Written as DNA, the CDR3 is TGTGCCAGCAGAGCCACGTCCAGGGAAGCTGGGGCCAACGTCCTGACTTTC. Protein sequence: CASRATSREAGANVLTF.